Following are 19 T cell receptor beta chains from one sample sequenced in a study of blood T cell repertoires in COVID-19. Clones were read by immunoSEQ multiplex PCR, and TCRdb kept only the in-frame ones, dropping some. This table has 100,000 or so clones, 70% to 80% appearing once. Sequencing input: peripheral blood. The receptors derive from a man aged 55 to 70 with active or convalescent COVID-19.

The chain carries TRBV5-1 and TRBJ2-4, with TRBD2 matching over 11 bases. V dropped 5 bases and J dropped 0; count of bases not matched to a gene: 4. Germline lookup yields CDR1 SGHRS and CDR2 YFSETQ. The CDR3 runs to 16 residues. The CDR3 region is CASRPGTSGAKNIQYF. The CDR3 nucleotides read TGCGCCAGCAGGCCAGGGACTAGCGGAGCCAAAAACATTCAGTACTTC.

The chain employs TRBV7-2 and TRBJ2-1; D is unclear. From germline, CDR1 is SGHTA and CDR2 FQGNSA. Between the trimmed V and J ends, which lost 5 bases and 7 bases, there was a span of 6 bases. The CDR3 sequence is 11 residues long. CDR3 in amino acids: CASSPRNEQFF. The CDR3 region has the DNA TGTGCCAGCAGCCCTAGGAATGAGCAGTTCTTC.

The V and J genes are TRBV10-2 and TRBJ2-7; possibly TRBD2 for D (5 bases). V lost 5 bases and J lost 3, with 11 bases in between. This CDR3 region has 13 residues. Germline V lookup: CDR1 WSHSY, CDR2 SAAADI. The CDR3 DNA sequence: TGCGCCAGCAGTTTAGGGAGCTACTACGAGCAGTACGTC. Its protein product is CASSLGSYYEQYV.

The chain uses TRBV24-1 and TRBJ2-3; D is unclear. The germline V gene encodes CDR1 KGHDR and CDR2 SFDVKD. V was cut by 7 bases and J by 0 bases, with 7 bases left in between. The CDR3 is 13 amino acids. CDR3: CATRDHSTDTQYF. The CDR3 DNA reads as TGTGCCACCAGGGATCATAGCACAGATACGCAGTATTTT.

The chain links TRBV2 to TRBJ1-2; no definite D call. CDR1 and CDR2 (germline): SNHLY, FYNNEI. V was cut by 3 bases and J by 7 bases, with 6 bases left in between. This CDR3 is 11 amino acids long. DNA of the CDR3: TGTGCCAGCAGTGACCTCCGTGGCTACACCTTC. It translates to CASSDLRGYTF.

This chain joins TRBV7-9 and TRBJ2-3, with 10 nucleotides matching TRBD2. Unmatched junction bases numbered 12, after V lost 1 base and J lost 5 bases. The CDR3 sequence is 18 residues long. Germline CDR1 is SEHNR and CDR2 is FQNEAQ (reference sequence). CDR3 sequence reads: CASSLGGMASGRQDTQYF. The DNA of the CDR3 is TGTGCCAGCAGCTTAGGTGGCATGGCTAGCGGGAGACAAGATACGCAGTATTTT.

This chain joins TRBV14 and TRBJ2-2, with D perhaps matching TRBD2 (5 bases). The V and J ends lost 0 bases and 6 bases respectively, with 11 bases between them. The CDR3 spans 15 residues. Germline V CDR1 and CDR2: SGHDN, FVKESK. The CDR3 here is CASSQDGGRAGELFF. In nucleotides, the CDR3 is TGTGCCAGCAGCCAAGACGGAGGCCGGGCCGGGGAGCTGTTTTTT.

This chain connects TRBV27 to TRBJ1-1, with D hard to call. Germline lookup yields CDR1 MNHEY and CDR2 SMNVEV (reference sequence). This CDR3 has 13 amino acids. The V end lost 3 bases, the J end lost 7 bases, and 12 bases lay between the germline ends. The DNA of the CDR3 is TGTGCCAGCAGTTTCCCCGGGTTGGGTGAAGCTTTCTTT. Amino acids: CASSFPGLGEAFF.

The count of this clone is one. The chain has TRBV5-4 and TRBJ2-6; D gene ambiguous. The CDR3 contains 15 residues. V was cut by 2 bases and J by 0 bases, with 6 bases left in between. From germline, CDR1 is SGHNT and CDR2 YYREEE (reference sequence). The CDR3 region has the DNA TGTGCCAGCAGCTTAGAGGTCTCTGGGGCCAACGTCCTGACTTTC. Translated, it gives CASSLEVSGANVLTF. Full variable domain (missing parts from reference TRBV5-4 and TRBJ2-6): ETGVTQSPTHLIKTRGQQVTLRCSSQSGHNTVSWYQQALGQGPQFIFQYYREEENGRGNFPPRFSGLQFPNYSSELNVNALELDDSALYLCASSLEVSGANVLTFGAGSRLTVL.

The genes are TRBV7-4 and TRBJ2-7, with 10 bases matching TRBD2. CDR1 SGHVT and CDR2 SQSDAQ come from the germline V gene. The V and J ends lost 5 bases and 7 bases, in that order; junction bases with no gene match: 11. The CDR3 length is 15 residues. CDR3 sequence: CASSPSGRAFEEQYV. For the CDR3, the DNA is TGTGCCAGCAGCCCGAGCGGGAGGGCCTTTGAAGAGCAGTACGTC.

The chain combines TRBV28 with TRBJ1-2, with 7 positions matching TRBD1. The CDR3 sequence is 13 residues long. The germline V gene encodes CDR1 MDHEN and CDR2 SYDVKM. Trimming at V came to 4 bases and at J to 8 bases, leaving 7 bases not matched to a gene. The CDR3 region has the DNA TGTGCCAGCAGTTATGCACGACAGGGCGGCTACACCTTC. Its protein product is CASSYARQGGYTF.

The J gene is TRBJ2-1, the V gene TRBV5-1, with D possibly being TRBD2 (5 bases). The germline gives CDR1 SGHRS, CDR2 YFSETQ. The CDR3 extends over 14 amino acids. Between the trimmed V and J ends, which lost 0 bases and 9 bases, there was a span of 13 bases. In nucleotides, the CDR3 is TGCGCCAGCAGCTTGGCCGGAACCGCGGGTGAGCAGTTCTTC. Translating gives CASSLAGTAGEQFF.

The gene calls are TRBV7-9 and TRBJ1-4, with no clear D. This CDR3 has 12 amino acids. The germline gives CDR1 SEHNR, CDR2 FQNEAQ (reference sequence). V shed 5 bases and J shed 8 bases, with 9 bases lying between them. The CDR3 loop is CASSPHGEKLFF. The CDR3 DNA sequence: TGTGCCAGCAGCCCCCACGGGGAAAAACTGTTTTTT.

The rearrangement uses TRBV14 and TRBJ1-2; TRBD1 matches 7 bases. J gave up 2 bases and V 4 bases, and 1 base lay outside the gene matches. CDR1 is SGHDN and CDR2 is FVKESK in the germline V gene. CDR3 length equals 13 residues. Written as DNA, the CDR3 is TGTGCCAGCAGCCGACAGGGAAACTATGGCTACACCTTC. This encodes CASSRQGNYGYTF.

This chain links TRBV6-1 with TRBJ2-7, with D possibly TRBD1 on 5 matching bases. The V end lost 0 bases, the J end lost 3 bases, and 9 bases lay between the germline ends. The CDR3 totals 14 residues. In germline, CDR1 is MNHNS, CDR2 SASEGT. CDR3 DNA sequence: TGTGCCAGCAGTGAAGCCAGGGTGCTCTACGAGCAGTACGTC. Translation gives CASSEARVLYEQYV.

This clone was recorded many times. The chain uses TRBV5-1 and TRBJ2-3; 7 bases align to TRBD2. Trimming took 3 bases from V and 2 from J; bases not matched to a gene: 6. Germline V gives CDR1 SGHRS, CDR2 YFSETQ. This CDR3 has 15 amino acids. CDR3 DNA sequence: TGCGCCAGCAGCTCGGGACTATCCTACACAGATACGCAGTATTTT. Encoded protein: CASSSGLSYTDTQYF.

This clone was recorded a few times. The chain couples TRBV7-8 to TRBJ2-5, with 7 bases that match TRBD1. CDR3 length: 13 residues. Losses at the gene ends were 1 base for V and 4 bases for J; bases not matched to a gene: 0. The germline V gene has CDR1 SGHVS and CDR2 FQNEAQ. The CDR3 bases are TGTGCCAGCAGCTTAGACAGGGGAGAGACCCAGTACTTC. Translating it yields CASSLDRGETQYF.

V usage is TRBV7-2 and J usage is TRBJ2-3, with 7 bases that match TRBD1. Unmatched junction bases numbered 9, after V lost 1 base and J lost 2 bases. There are 17 residues in the CDR3. Germline V gene sequence: CDR1 SGHTA, CDR2 FQGNSA. CDR3 nucleotides: TGTGCCAGCAGCTTAGACCCTCGGGACAGATACACAGATACGCAGTATTTT. It specifies CASSLDPRDRYTDTQYF.

The rearrangement links TRBV6-5 to TRBJ1-2, with TRBD1 identical over 11 bases. The CDR3 runs to 15 residues. V was clipped by 6 bases and J by 5 bases; unmatched bases: 8. Germline lookup yields CDR1 MNHEY and CDR2 SVGAGI. CDR3 loop: CASRPGQGASYGYTF. CDR3 in DNA: TGTGCCAGCAGGCCCGGACAGGGGGCGTCTTATGGCTACACCTTC.